The next 10 T cell receptor beta chains were all read from a single sample in a study of blood T cell repertoires in COVID-19. Sequencing was performed with immunoSEQ multiplex PCR; in TCRdb, only in-frame clones are kept and a portion is missing. The sample shows 200,000 to 300,000 clones, 91% of them seen only once. Sequencing was done on a sample of peripheral blood. Receptors were obtained from a young adult with COVID-19, enrolled during active disease.

The J gene is TRBJ1-1, the V gene TRBV28; TRBD1 is a possible D gene (6 bases). The CDR3 sequence is 16 residues long. Trimming shortened V by 5 bases and J by 4 bases, and 20 bases separated the two germline ends. CDR1 and CDR2 (germline): MDHEN, SYDVKM. This chain's CDR3 is CASSGSGTKKATEAFF. Written as DNA, the CDR3 is TGTGCCAGCAGTGGATCCGGGACAAAGAAAGCCACTGAAGCTTTCTTT.

The V and J genes are TRBV7-9 and TRBJ2-1; TRBD1 matches at 10 bases. With V trimmed by 5 bases and J by 7 bases, 5 bases remained unmatched. This CDR3 has 14 amino acids. Looked up from germline, CDR1 is SEHNR and CDR2 is FQNEAQ (reference sequence). CDR3 nucleotides: TGTGCCAGCAGCAAGACAGGGGGCGGGAATGAGCAGTTCTTC. Amino acid sequence: CASSKTGGGNEQFF.

V is TRBV5-1 and J is TRBJ2-1; 9 bases match TRBD2. Germline V gives CDR1 SGHRS, CDR2 YFSETQ. J was trimmed by 8 bases and V by 0 bases; bases with no gene match: 12. The CDR3 runs 17 residues. CDR3 DNA sequence: TGCGCCAGCAGCTTGGCCGCGGGGCTAGCGGGAATGTATGAGCAGTTCTTC. This sequence encodes CASSLAAGLAGMYEQFF.

This chain connects TRBV5-5 to TRBJ2-3, with D possibly matching TRBD1 (5 bases). This CDR3 spans 15 amino acids. V lost 0 bases and J lost 0, with 8 bases in between. Germline CDR1 reads SGHKS; CDR2 reads YYEKEE (reference sequence). The CDR3 spells CASSLESGSTDTQYF. The CDR3 region has the DNA TGTGCCAGCAGCTTGGAGTCAGGGAGCACAGATACGCAGTATTTT. The complete variable domain, with remaining parts taken from reference TRBV5-5 and TRBJ2-3, reads DAGVTQSPTHLIKTRGQQVTLRCSPISGHKSVSWYQQVLGQGPQFIFQYYEKEERGRGNFPDRFSARQFPNYSSELNVNALLLGDSALYLCASSLESGSTDTQYFGPGTRLTVL.

The chain recombines TRBV19 with TRBJ2-1; 14 bases fit TRBD2. The germline gives CDR1 LNHDA, CDR2 SQIVND (reference sequence). This CDR3 has 14 residues. Trimming took 7 bases from V and 5 from J; bases not matched to a gene: 1. This CDR3 reads CASTGLAGDNEQFF. CDR3 sequence (DNA): TGTGCCAGTACGGGACTAGCGGGGGACAATGAGCAGTTCTTC.

This chain links TRBV10-3 with TRBJ2-5; D gene uncertain. V was pared by 6 bases and J by 5 bases, with 7 bases between. The CDR3 runs to 11 residues. Looked up from germline, CDR1 is ENHRY and CDR2 is SYGVKD. The CDR3 is CAIRASETQYF. In DNA, the CDR3 is TGTGCCATCAGGGCATCGGAGACCCAGTACTTC.

The DNA for the CDR3 is TGTGCCAGCAGTCCGTTCTGGGGCAACACTGAAGCTTTCTTT. This codes for CASSPFWGNTEAFF. The chain links TRBV6-5 to TRBJ1-1, with D possibly matching TRBD1 (5 bases). In germline, CDR1 is MNHEY, CDR2 SVGAGI. Trimming pared 5 bases from V and 2 bases from J, leaving 12 bases between. The CDR3 extends over 14 amino acids.

The chain couples TRBV24-1 to TRBJ2-5; 8 bases map to TRBD1. Germline V gene sequence: CDR1 KGHDR, CDR2 SFDVKD. The V segment lost 3 bases and the J segment 5 bases; nucleotides outside the gene matches: 10. The length of the CDR3 is 16 residues. The CDR3 sequence: CATSDPGRGPGETQYF. The CDR3 nucleotides read TGTGCCACCAGTGATCCCGGCAGGGGGCCTGGGGAGACCCAGTACTTC.

V is TRBV6-6 and J is TRBJ2-2; D is perhaps TRBD1 (6 bases). This CDR3 contains 15 residues. Germline V gene data show CDR1 as MNHNY and CDR2 as SVGAGI (reference sequence). Trimming cost V 0 bases and J 4 bases, with 9 bases left between them. Here the CDR3 DNA reads TGTGCCAGCAGTTACTCGACAGGTCTCACCGGGGAGCTGTTTTTT. Its translation: CASSYSTGLTGELFF.

The gene calls are TRBV7-9 and TRBJ2-7; D is unclear. V lost 5 bases, J lost 7 bases, and 9 bases lay in between. Germline V gene lookup returns CDR1 SEHNR and CDR2 FQNEAQ (reference sequence). The CDR3 sequence is 11 residues long. The CDR3 coding sequence is TGTGCCAGCAGCCCTGCTATGGAGCAGTACTTC. Amino acid sequence: CASSPAMEQYF.